The 18 T cell receptor beta chains below all came from one sample that was sequenced in a study of T-cell reconstitution after alpha-beta-depleted transplantation in children. Unique molecular identifiers were incorporated into the prepared TCRbeta library. In TCRdb, the PCR reads were re-called with MiXCR into one record per CDR3 protein. In the table there are tens of thousands of distinct CDR3 sequences, approximately 7.4% of which are singletons. This specimen was PBMCs from the stem cell graft donor, taken from the stem cell graft. These receptors originate from a human donor who donated a stem cell graft to a child with acute lymphoblastic leukemia.

There are many counts of this clonotype. This rearrangement joins TRBV6-2 or TRBV6-3 to TRBJ2-7; the D is unclear. Germline values: CDR1 MNHEY, CDR2 SVGEGT. This CDR3 is 13 amino acids long. V lost 2 bases and J lost 3, with 8 bases in between. The CDR3, as DNA: TGTGCCAGCAGTTACAGCCCCGACTACGAGCAGTACTTC. Protein product: CASSYSPDYEQYF.

This clonotype was counted at least ten times. This sequence joins TRBV7-6 and TRBJ2-5; possibly TRBD2 for D (6 bases). CDR3 length: 17 amino acids. Trimming left V 2 bases short and J 3 bases short, with 19 bases between. CDR1 is SGHVS and CDR2 is FNYEAQ in the germline V gene. The CDR3 spells CASSLRAVAAPEETQYF. The CDR3 coding sequence is TGTGCCAGCAGCTTAAGGGCGGTAGCGGCCCCTGAAGAGACCCAGTACTTC.

This clonotype was detected a few times. V usage is TRBV6-5 and J usage is TRBJ2-3; D possibly uses TRBD1 or TRBD2 (5 bases each). This CDR3 has 16 residues. The V gene lost 4 bases and the J gene lost 2 bases, with 16 bases spanning the gap. CDR1 MNHEY and CDR2 SVGAGI come from the germline V gene. The CDR3 reads CASSLGRLLNTDTQYF. The CDR3 nucleotides read TGTGCCAGCAGTTTGGGACGGCTATTGAACACAGATACGCAGTATTTT.

This clonotype has ten or more counts. The chain uses TRBV6-2 or TRBV6-3 and TRBJ2-1; TRBD2 matches at 9 bases. The trim removed 9 bases at V and 1 base at J, leaving 1 base unmatched. Germline values: CDR1 MNHEY, CDR2 SVGEGT. CDR3 length equals 13 residues. CDR3 coding DNA: TGTGCCAGTAGCGGGAGTTCCTACAATGAGCAGTTCTTC. As protein: CASSGSSYNEQFF.

This clonotype showed up just a few times. The chain links TRBV28 to TRBJ1-1; no clear D. CDR1 is MDHEN, CDR2 SYDVKM, per germline. Trimming removed 8 bases from V and 3 bases from J, with 7 bases in between. This CDR3 is built from 11 residues. The CDR3 DNA reads TGTGCCAGCCTAGGATACACTGAAGCTTTCTTT. Translation gives CASLGYTEAFF.

There are many counts of this clonotype. The chain has TRBV5-1 and TRBJ2-1; TRBD2 agrees at 9 bases. V gave up 7 bases and J gave up 0 bases; unmatched junction bases: 2. Germline CDR1 reads SGHRS; CDR2 reads YFSETQ. The CDR3 has 14 residues. The CDR3 region has the DNA TGCGCCAGCCAGCGGGAGGTCTCCTACAATGAGCAGTTCTTC. Its protein is CASQREVSYNEQFF.

This clonotype was picked up many times. This chain links TRBV29-1 with TRBJ2-7; 7 nucleotides line up with TRBD1. The CDR3 covers 12 residues. The germline gives CDR1 SQVTM, CDR2 ANQGSEA. After removal of 5 bases from V and 4 bases from J, the junction contained 5 bases not matched to a gene. The CDR3 DNA follows: TGCAGCGTTAGGGACAGCCCTTACGAGCAGTACTTC. Its translation: CSVRDSPYEQYF.

There are many counts of this clonotype. The J gene is TRBJ1-3, the V gene TRBV29-1; maybe TRBD1 (5 bases). The CDR3 contains 13 residues. V shed 7 bases and J shed 1 base, with 11 bases lying between them. Germline V gene lookup returns CDR1 SQVTM and CDR2 ANQGSEA. CDR3 amino acids: CSAIRGSGNTIYF. In nucleotides, the CDR3 is TGCAGCGCTATACGGGGGTCTGGAAACACCATATATTTT.

At least ten counts were recorded for this clonotype. The chain carries TRBV7-2 and TRBJ2-1; the match to TRBD2 covers 8 bases. The CDR3 covers 15 residues. CDR1 and CDR2 (germline): SGHTA, FQGNSA. Germline trimming cut 5 bases from V and 7 bases from J; bases unmatched to any gene: 10. CDR3 sequence: CASSPGGGSWNEQFF. The DNA of the CDR3 is TGTGCCAGCAGCCCCGGGGGGGGCTCCTGGAATGAGCAGTTCTTC.

This chain links TRBV12-3 or TRBV12-4 with TRBJ1-5, with a possible D match to TRBD1 (6 bases). The CDR3 is made up of 18 amino acids. The V gene lost 6 bases and the J gene lost 4 bases, with 25 bases spanning the gap. CDR3 DNA: TGTGCCAGCAGCCTAAGCGGGCAGGGGAGAGACGGGAATCAGCCCCAGCATTTT. The encoded protein is CASSLSGQGRDGNQPQHF.

This chain links TRBV5-4 with TRBJ1-6; 8 bases are a match to TRBD1. The CDR3 runs 16 residues. Germline trimming cut 3 bases from V and 3 bases from J; bases unmatched to any gene: 5. Germline loops: CDR1 SGHNT, CDR2 YYREEE (reference sequence). The CDR3 protein is CASSSPDRDYNSPLHF. The CDR3 DNA follows: TGTGCCAGCAGCTCGCCGGACAGGGACTATAATTCACCCCTCCACTTT.

This clonotype was counted at least ten times. A read error may produce the germline difference seen at one junction end. The chain couples TRBV5-1 to TRBJ2-5; 7 bases match TRBD1. Germline V gene data show CDR1 as SGHRS and CDR2 as YFSETQ. There are 16 residues in the CDR3. DNA of the CDR3: TGCTCCAGCAGCCCCTTAACAGGGGTGAGAGAAGAGACCCAGTACTTC. Translation: CSSSPLTGVREETQYF.

This clonotype appeared many times. The chain links TRBV27 to TRBJ1-1; tentatively, D is TRBD1 (6 bases). The germline V gene encodes CDR1 MNHEY and CDR2 SMNVEV (reference sequence). There are 15 residues in the CDR3. V was cut by 0 bases and J by 2 bases, with 10 bases left in between. The CDR3: CASSLSNRANTEAFF. The DNA for the CDR3 is TGTGCCAGCAGTTTATCGAACAGGGCAAACACTGAAGCTTTCTTT.

Ten or more counts support this clonotype. This chain uses TRBV5-5 with TRBJ1-1, with a weak D call TRBD1 (6 bases). Germline-derived CDR1 and CDR2 are SGHKS and YYEKEE (reference sequence). V lost 2 bases to trimming and J lost 4 bases, with 12 bases between them. CDR3 size: 14 residues. CDR3 sequence (DNA): TGTGCCAGCAGCTTCCCACCACAGGGCACTGAAGCTTTCTTT. The encoded protein is CASSFPPQGTEAFF.

In this sample, this clonotype turned up many times. The chain recombines TRBV6-5 with TRBJ1-2, with no clear D. Germline loops: CDR1 MNHEY, CDR2 SVGAGI. The V gene lost 2 bases and the J gene lost 3 bases, with 10 bases spanning the gap. The CDR3 extends over 14 amino acids. The CDR3 protein is CASSYDPLDYGYTF. CDR3 nucleotide sequence: TGTGCCAGCAGTTACGACCCCCTGGACTATGGCTACACCTTC.

This clonotype has at least ten counts. This chain links TRBV6-5 with TRBJ2-7, with 7 bases aligning to TRBD1. Losses at the gene ends were 0 bases for V and 3 bases for J; bases not matched to a gene: 5. Germline V gives CDR1 MNHEY, CDR2 SVGAGI. This CDR3 is built from 15 residues. The CDR3 coding sequence is TGTGCCAGCAGTTACTCGACCAGGGGGAACTACGAGCAGTACTTC. This translates into CASSYSTRGNYEQYF.

This clonotype was seen repeatedly, ten times or more. An end of the junction does not agree with germline; a read error may underlie this. The chain couples TRBV11-2 to TRBJ2-2; tentatively, D is TRBD1 or TRBD2 (5 bases each). Germline V gene sequence: CDR1 SGHAT, CDR2 FQNNGV. This CDR3 comprises 19 residues. In DNA form, the CDR3 reads TGTGCCAGCAGCCCCCGGTGGGCAGGGCTACACCTTAACACCGGGGAGTTGTTTTTT. This translates into CASSPRWAGLHLNTGELFF.

The chain carries TRBV5-1 and TRBJ2-5, with a weak D call TRBD1 (7 bases). From germline, CDR1 is SGHRS and CDR2 YFSETQ. The CDR3 length is 16 residues. V lost 6 bases and J lost 1, with 19 bases in between. CDR3: CASNLARGRTQETQYF. The DNA of the CDR3 is TGCGCCAGCAATCTTGCCAGGGGGAGGACCCAAGAGACCCAGTACTTC.